Below are 10 T cell receptor beta chains sequenced from a single sample in a study of CD8 T cells in cerebrospinal fluid in Alzheimer's disease. Following a re-call of the 10x single-cell sequencing reads, TCRdb has one entry per CDR3 protein and lacks DNA. This sample's table has some 1,400 distinct CDR3 sequences. Sample: cerebrospinal fluid. These receptors were obtained from a human donor with mild cognitive impairment.

The chain combines TRBV19 with TRBJ2-1; TCRdb's assignment of TRBD1 cannot be checked, as there is no DNA. The CDR3 sequence is 15 residues long. CDR1 and CDR2 (germline): LNHDA, SQIVND (reference sequence). CDR3 protein: CASTRGRLVDNEQFF.

The chain carries TRBV27 and TRBJ2-5; TCRdb lists TRBD2, though no DNA is available to test this call. This CDR3 is 15 amino acids long. Germline-derived CDR1 and CDR2 are MNHEY and SMNVEV (reference sequence). CDR3 loop: CASSLVAGDIETQYF.

This clonotype is labeled large (0.1 to 1%) based on frequency. The genes are TRBV27 and TRBJ1-2. The CDR3 is 13 residues long. CDR1 is MNHEY, CDR2 SMNVEV, per germline (reference sequence). The CDR3 protein is CASSFRESDGYTF.

This chain uses TRBV7-3 with TRBJ1-6; as DNA is missing, the TRBD1 call by TCRdb cannot be tested. There are 15 residues in the CDR3. Germline CDR1 SGHTA, CDR2 FQGTGA. The CDR3 sequence is CASSLTQDSFSPLHF.

Judged by frequency, this clonotype is medium-sized. The chain links TRBV3-1 to TRBJ2-6; there is no DNA to check the TCRdb D call of TRBD1. CDR3 size: 17 residues. Germline V CDR1 and CDR2: LGHDT, YNNKEL (reference sequence). CDR3 protein: CASTLSGGGTGANVLTF.

V and J are TRBV11-2 and TRBJ1-6. There are 13 residues in the CDR3. Looked up from germline, CDR1 is SGHAT and CDR2 is FQNNGV. CDR3 sequence reads: CASSLEVNSPLHF.

Considering frequency, this clonotype is medium-sized (0.01 to 0.1%). V usage is TRBV20-1 and J usage is TRBJ2-1; the TCRdb call, TRBD2, lacks DNA for checking. Germline V gives CDR1 DFQATT, CDR2 SNEGSKA (reference sequence). The CDR3 extends over 12 amino acids. The CDR3 sequence: CSARWTNNEQFF.

By frequency, this clonotype registers medium-sized. The V and J genes are TRBV28 and TRBJ2-3; without DNA, the TCRdb call of TRBD1 cannot be checked. The germline V gene has CDR1 MDHEN and CDR2 SYDVKM. The CDR3 consists of 14 residues. The CDR3 is CASSLSGGGYTQYF.

In terms of frequency, this clonotype is medium-sized. This rearrangement joins TRBV5-6 to TRBJ2-7; TCRdb's D gene call, TRBD2, goes unchecked for lack of DNA. Germline CDR1 reads SGHDT; CDR2 reads YYEEEE. CDR3 length: 16 residues. CDR3 amino acids: CASREWLARESYEQYF.

Frequency places this clonotype as medium-sized. V gene TRBV11-2 combines with J gene TRBJ1-3; TCRdb's D gene call, TRBD1, goes unchecked for lack of DNA. The CDR3 spans 16 residues. Per germline, CDR1 SGHAT and CDR2 FQNNGV. CDR3 amino acids: CASSFGGLGPGNTIYF. The full variable domain, in which reference TRBV11-2 and TRBJ1-3 provide the parts outside the CDR3, is EAGVAQSPRYKIIEKRQSVAFWCNPISGHATLYWYQQILGQGPKLLIQFQNNGVVDDSQLPKDRFSAERLKGVDSTLKIQPAKLEDSAVYLCASSFGGLGPGNTIYFGEGSWLTVV.